This T cell receptor beta chain was recovered during a study of early T cells in non-severe SARS-CoV-2 infection. Study summary: Chains were unpaired, as sequencing was done on bulk RNA from unsorted whole blood. Notes on the study in general: VDJdb matching favored anti-spike CD8 responses, missing private and CD4 specificities.

A word on this clonotype: Its antigen is unknown.

The V gene's germline CDR1 is DFQATT and CDR2 SNEGSKA (reference sequence). V was clipped by 5 bases and J by 4 bases; unmatched bases: 7. The CDR3 is 13 amino acids. Researchers tagged individual cDNA molecules with unique molecular identifiers. TCRdb recomputed calls from the 5' RACE reads with MiXCR, one row per CDR3 protein. In the table there are fewer than 60,000 distinct CDR3 sequences, approximately 10% of which are singletons. The sample was whole blood. The chain is built from TRBV20-1 and TRBJ2-5; 7 nucleotides agree with TRBD2. The source of this sequence is an adult who was a healthcare worker with PCR-confirmed SARS-CoV-2 infection or an uninfected control (not recorded which). CDR3: CSAGFIAGETQYF. In DNA, the CDR3 is TGCAGTGCTGGGTTCATAGCGGGAGAGACCCAGTACTTC.